This T cell receptor beta chain was identified during a study of blood T cell repertoires in COVID-19. Study background: Specimens from acute and convalescent COVID-19 originated in the United States, Italy and Spain. From T cells, B-cell-depleted T cells, or PBMCs came the material, which was cDNA or gDNA.

CDR1 is MGHDK, CDR2 SYGVNS, per germline. The CDR3 has 15 residues. Between the trimmed V and J ends, which lost 1 base and 2 bases, there was a span of 11 bases. Membership in each cohort depended on participant-reported clinical history. Per the authors' pipeline: Reference gene primer amplification in the assay estimated nucleated cell counts. Libraries were prepared by immunoSEQ multiplex PCR; TCRdb keeps only in-frame clonotypes and omits some of them. The DNA gave D and trimming, while V, J and clone size come from that table. Here the sample spans hundreds of thousands of clones, about 90% being singletons.

Sequences were obtained from PBMCs or T cells enriched from blood (not recorded which). The receptor comes from a woman between 50 and 59 years old who had been exposed to COVID-19. This chain uses TRBV25-1 with TRBJ2-5, with D maybe TRBD1 (5 bases). CDR3 nucleotide sequence: TGTGCCAGCAGTGAATTTCGACAGACTCAAGAGACCCAGTACTTC. Residues: CASSEFRQTQETQYF.